These 26 T cell receptor beta chains were sequenced from one sample in a study of T cells in localized non-small cell lung cancer. Using immunoSEQ multiplex PCR, the repertoire was profiled, and TCRdb retains in-frame clones only, with some absent. The sample carries under 35,000 clones, 80% to 95% recorded once. The sequencing used peripheral blood, collected before any cancer treatment. The receptor set was obtained from a female donor at least 60 years old with stage I lung adenocarcinoma.

The V gene is TRBV6-6, the J gene TRBJ1-5, with TRBD1 as a possible D gene (6 bases). Trimming shortened V by 7 bases and J by 4 bases, and 20 bases separated the two germline ends. Germline V gene sequence: CDR1 MNHNY, CDR2 SVGAGI (reference sequence). The CDR3 loop spans 16 amino acids. The CDR3 spells CASIGGGGYYNQPQHF. CDR3 in DNA: TGTGCCAGCATCGGCGGGGGGGGCTATTATAATCAGCCCCAGCATTTT.

V gene TRBV28 combines with J gene TRBJ1-1; D perhaps matches TRBD1 (5 bases). Germline CDR1 is MDHEN and CDR2 is SYDVKM. The CDR3 covers 13 residues. Trimming removed 10 bases at V and 1 base at J, with 13 bases between. The CDR3: CATEGRTNTEAFF. CDR3 nucleotides: TGTGCCACCGAGGGGCGAACGAACACTGAAGCTTTCTTT.

V usage is TRBV6-1 and J usage is TRBJ1-2; TRBD1 aligns across 8 bases. Trimming cost V 1 base and J 6 bases; bases outside gene matches: 10. This CDR3 has 16 residues. Germline V gene data show CDR1 as MNHNS and CDR2 as SASEGT. The CDR3 coding sequence is TGTGCCAGCAGTGAAGTGGTAGGACAGGGCAGCGATGGCTACACCTTC. Protein product: CASSEVVGQGSDGYTF.

This chain joins TRBV5-8 and TRBJ1-2; 9 bases agree with TRBD1. The CDR3 covers 14 residues. CDR1 SGHTS and CDR2 YDEGEE come from the germline V gene. Trimming removed 4 bases from V and 4 bases from J; junction bases left unmatched: 5. The CDR3 region has the DNA TGTGCCAGCAGCCGGGACAGGGTGGGCTATGGCTACACCTTC. This sequence encodes CASSRDRVGYGYTF.

The chain carries TRBV5-6 and TRBJ2-3; 9 positions agree with TRBD1. V dropped 3 bases and J dropped 5; count of bases not matched to a gene: 10. The CDR3 extends over 16 amino acids. From germline, CDR1 is SGHDT and CDR2 YYEEEE. DNA of the CDR3: TGTGCCAGCAGCTCACCTCGAGGGACAGGGAGAGATACGCAGTATTTT. It translates to CASSSPRGTGRDTQYF.

This sequence joins TRBV30 and TRBJ2-7; tentatively, D is TRBD2 (6 bases). CDR3 length equals 13 residues. Germline CDR1 reads GTSNPN; CDR2 reads SVGIG (reference sequence). V was pared by 1 base and J by 2 bases, with 9 bases between. The CDR3 protein is CAWSGGDPYEQYF. The CDR3 DNA sequence: TGTGCCTGGAGTGGGGGGGACCCCTACGAGCAGTACTTC.

The CDR3 DNA is TGTGCCAGCCAGAACCCGACAGAAGGGCAGTACTTC. This translates into CASQNPTEGQYF. The V call is TRBV6-1, the J call TRBJ2-7; the D gene is possibly TRBD1 (5 bases). The CDR3 spans 12 residues. Germline V CDR1 and CDR2: MNHNS, SASEGT. V was pared by 8 bases and J by 9 bases, with 17 bases between.

This sequence joins TRBV7-9 and TRBJ2-7; D not certain. This CDR3 has 14 residues. V was shortened by 5 bases and J by 2 bases, with 13 bases between the two germline ends. Germline V gene lookup returns CDR1 SEHNR and CDR2 FQNEAQ (reference sequence). This CDR3 reads CASSPRGGTYEQYF. The DNA for the CDR3 is TGTGCCAGCAGCCCGAGAGGCGGTACCTACGAGCAGTACTTC. The complete variable domain, with remaining parts taken from reference TRBV7-9 and TRBJ2-7, reads DTGVSQNPRHKITKRGQNVTFRCDPISEHNRLYWYRQTLGQGPEFLTYFQNEAQLEKSRLLSDRFSAERPKGSFSTLEIQRTEQGDSAMYLCASSPRGGTYEQYFGPGTRLTVT.

Only one count was recorded for this clone. The rearrangement joins TRBV6-5 to TRBJ2-2; possible D gene TRBD2, 6 bases. The germline V gene encodes CDR1 MNHEY and CDR2 SVGAGI. V lost 1 base, J lost 4 bases, and 10 bases lay in between. This CDR3 region has 15 residues. CDR3 DNA: TGTGCCAGCAGTTACTTCCTAGCGTCCACCGGGGAGCTGTTTTTT. Translation gives CASSYFLASTGELFF.

The genes are TRBV19 and TRBJ1-5, with a weak D call TRBD1 (5 bases). CDR3 length: 16 residues. V was trimmed by 6 bases and J by 3 bases, leaving 18 bases between them. The germline V gene encodes CDR1 LNHDA and CDR2 SQIVND (reference sequence). The CDR3 here is CASSLSRGKLNQPQHF. The CDR3 region has the DNA TGTGCCAGTAGCCTCTCCCGGGGGAAACTCAATCAGCCCCAGCATTTT.

The chain employs TRBV12-5 and TRBJ1-3; D possibly corresponds to TRBD1 (5 bases). Trimming cost V 2 bases and J 0 bases, with 8 bases left between them. The CDR3 consists of 15 residues. The germline V gene encodes CDR1 LGHNT and CDR2 FRNRAP. The CDR3 DNA reads as TGTGCTAGTGGTTTGCGGGGCCTCTCTGGAAACACCATATATTTT. Encoded protein: CASGLRGLSGNTIYF.

The sample holds a few counts of this clone. The chain couples TRBV5-1 to TRBJ2-2, with D perhaps matching TRBD2 (7 bases). CDR1 SGHRS and CDR2 YFSETQ come from the germline V gene. The CDR3 has 15 residues. Trimming took off 4 bases at V and 6 bases at J, with 16 bases between the two ends. CDR3 nucleotide sequence: TGCGCCAGCAGCCCTGGGGGGGCCGACGCCGGGGAGCTGTTTTTT. Its translation: CASSPGGADAGELFF.

Remarks on this clone: The junction and the germline gene differ at one end; a read error may be behind it. The V call is TRBV4-1, the J call TRBJ2-2; D is unresolved. CDR1 is MGHRA, CDR2 YSYEKL, per germline. CDR3 length: 15 amino acids. The CDR3 region has the DNA TGCGCCAGCACCCAAGCCCCCGCGAACACCGGGGAGCTGTTTTTT. Translated, it gives CASTQAPANTGELFF.

The chain joins TRBV14 to TRBJ1-4; unclear D gene. The germline V gene encodes CDR1 SGHDN and CDR2 FVKESK. The CDR3 covers 13 residues. V lost 0 bases and J lost 10, with 9 bases in between. CDR3 DNA sequence: TGTGCCAGCAGCCAAGATTTAGGAGGAAAACTGTTTTTT. This encodes CASSQDLGGKLFF.

The rearrangement joins TRBV13 to TRBJ2-2; 8 nucleotides match TRBD2. The CDR3 consists of 18 residues. Losses at the gene ends were 5 bases for V and 6 bases for J; bases not matched to a gene: 17. Germline assignment: CDR1 PRHDT and CDR2 FYEKMQ (reference sequence). As DNA, the CDR3 is TGTGCCAGCAGCCCCGGCCCTCTGGCGGGGGGTCCGTCCGGGGAGCTGTTTTTT. Its protein is CASSPGPLAGGPSGELFF.

This chain links TRBV30 with TRBJ1-1; the D gene is possibly TRBD1 (5 bases). Germline assignment: CDR1 GTSNPN and CDR2 SVGIG (reference sequence). This CDR3 contains 12 residues. Trimming took 5 bases from V and 5 from J, leaving 12 bases between them. The chain's CDR3 is CAWCKGRTEAFF. As DNA, the CDR3 is TGTGCCTGGTGCAAGGGGAGGACTGAAGCTTTCTTT.

Of note for this clone: In this CDR3 the conserved last residue, phenylalanine or tryptophan, is missing, so a read error is likely. The CDR3 reads CASSLLTGQKNTEAFL. The CDR3 region has the DNA TGCGCCAGCAGCTTACTAACAGGACAGAAGAACACTGAAGCTTTCCTT. The genes are TRBV5-1 and TRBJ1-1, with D perhaps TRBD1 (6 bases). Trimming took 2 bases from V and 1 from J, leaving 15 bases between them. Germline V lookup: CDR1 SGHRS, CDR2 YFSETQ. The CDR3 is 16 amino acids.

J is TRBJ1-1 and V is TRBV18, with a tentative D call TRBD1 (6 bases). The V gene lost 1 base and the J gene lost 1 base, with 13 bases spanning the gap. The CDR3 is 16 amino acids. Germline CDR1 reads KGHSH; CDR2 reads LQKENI. The CDR3 protein is CASSPRYPGENTEAFF. CDR3 nucleotide sequence: TGTGCCAGCTCACCACGATACCCAGGGGAGAACACTGAAGCTTTCTTT.

The genes are TRBV27 and TRBJ1-6; D not certain. CDR3 length: 16 residues. The germline V and J ends were trimmed by 3 bases and 7 bases, with 16 bases remaining between them. CDR1 and CDR2 from the germline V gene are MNHEY and SMNVEV (reference sequence). CDR3 nucleotide sequence: TGTGCCAGCAGTTTGTTTGTTTCGGGAATCAATTCACCCCTCCACTTT. Amino acid sequence: CASSLFVSGINSPLHF.

This sequence joins TRBV25-1 and TRBJ2-5, with D perhaps matching TRBD1 (6 bases). Germline values: CDR1 MGHDK, CDR2 SYGVNS. The CDR3 is made up of 13 amino acids. Trimming pared 5 bases from V and 3 bases from J, leaving 10 bases between. The CDR3 DNA is TGTGCCAGCAGTAACGGACAGAAAGAGACCCAGTACTTC. Encoded protein: CASSNGQKETQYF. The complete variable domain, with remaining parts taken from reference TRBV25-1 and TRBJ2-5, reads EADIYQTPRYLVIGTGKKITLECSQTMGHDKMYWYQQDPGMELHLIHYSYGVNSTEKGDLSSESTVSRIRTEHFPLTLESARPSHTSQYLCASSNGQKETQYFGPGTRLLVL.

This chain uses TRBV11-3 with TRBJ1-1, with D unresolved. Germline-derived CDR1 and CDR2 are SGHNT and YENEEA. The CDR3 has 13 residues. The V end was cut by 3 bases, the J end by 5 bases, with 10 bases between. The CDR3 sequence: CASSFGVLTEAFF. The CDR3 DNA follows: TGTGCCAGCAGCTTCGGGGTGCTTACTGAAGCTTTCTTT.

The V and J genes are TRBV7-8 and TRBJ2-1; TRBD2 matches at 10 bases. Unmatched junction bases numbered 5, after V lost 0 bases and J lost 6 bases. The germline V gene has CDR1 SGHVS and CDR2 FQNEAQ. This CDR3 region has 16 residues. CDR3 DNA: TGTGCCAGCAGCTTAGCGAGCGGGGGGGCTTCCAATGAGCAGTTCTTC. This sequence encodes CASSLASGGASNEQFF.

The CDR3 sequence is CASRTGGYGYTF. In nucleotides, the CDR3 is TGTGCCAGCAGGACAGGGGGCTATGGCTACACCTTC. The rearrangement uses TRBV6-1 and TRBJ1-2; 9 bases line up with TRBD1. Unmatched junction bases numbered 0, after V lost 6 bases and J lost 4 bases. Per the germline V gene, CDR1 is MNHNS and CDR2 is SASEGT. The CDR3 spans 12 residues.

As regards this clone: The same CDR3 is also encoded by other DNA sequences in this sample. The chain employs TRBV7-2 and TRBJ1-2; D unresolved. Trimming stripped 1 base from V and 7 bases from J, with 4 bases between. The CDR3 loop spans 11 amino acids. Germline lookup yields CDR1 SGHTA and CDR2 FQGNSA. CDR3 sequence (DNA): TGTGCCAGCAGCTTAGGCGGTGGCTACACCTTC. Translation: CASSLGGGYTF.

The rearrangement joins TRBV19 to TRBJ1-1; D perhaps matches TRBD1 (6 bases). Per germline, CDR1 LNHDA and CDR2 SQIVND (reference sequence). Trimming left V 8 bases short and J 7 bases short, with 17 bases between. This CDR3 region has 13 residues. The CDR3 loop reads CASGVGGVIEAFF. Here the CDR3 DNA reads TGTGCCAGTGGGGTCGGGGGCGTTATTGAAGCTTTCTTT.

In this sample, this clone turned up once. This chain uses TRBV9 with TRBJ2-1; the match to TRBD2 covers 11 bases. CDR1 SGDLS and CDR2 YYNGEE come from the germline V gene. The V gene end was trimmed by 3 bases and the J gene end by 9 bases; junction bases not matched to a gene: 11. The CDR3 is 16 residues long. The CDR3 DNA follows: TGTGCCAGCAGCGCCCGAACTAGCGGGGGCGAAGGTGAGCAGTTCTTC. It encodes CASSARTSGGEGEQFF.